This T cell receptor (beta chain) originates from a study of T cell changes during pregnancy in multiple sclerosis. The CDR3 has 16 amino acids. Germline assignment: CDR1 SGHDN and CDR2 FVKESK. Trimming at V came to 4 bases and at J to 2 bases, leaving 9 bases not matched to a gene. This table comes from immunoSEQ multiplex PCR, and its TCRdb copy is limited to in-frame clones, with some not included. The data hold about 110,000 clones, with approximately 91% observed a single time. This sequence originates from a female donor with multiple sclerosis, enrolled in a pregnancy study. The rearrangement uses TRBV14 and TRBJ2-3; 7 nucleotides agree with TRBD1. The material sequenced was peripheral blood, taken after pregnancy. The CDR3 is CASSPKTGSVTDTQYF. The DNA of the CDR3 is TGTGCCAGCAGCCCGAAGACAGGGTCCGTCACAGATACGCAGTATTTT.